These 29 T cell receptor beta chains were sequenced from one sample in a study of identical twins. A single record per CDR3 protein comes from TCRdb applying MiXCR to the 5' RACE reads. The sample includes 1.5 million to 2 million distinct CDR3 sequences, under 35% of them seen just once. Sequencing input: cord blood. These receptors came from a newborn girl in good health.

The chain recombines TRBV12-3 or TRBV12-4 with TRBJ1-1; D is possibly TRBD1 (6 bases). V was pared by 5 bases and J by 0 bases, with 13 bases between. CDR3 size: 15 residues. The CDR3 DNA reads as TGTGCCAGCAGTCCCGTGGGACACCTGAACACTGAAGCTTTCTTT. Translation: CASSPVGHLNTEAFF.

This clonotype was counted once. The chain recombines TRBV5-1 with TRBJ2-5; 8 positions match TRBD2. The CDR3 covers 16 residues. In germline, CDR1 is SGHRS, CDR2 YFSETQ. The V and J ends lost 3 bases and 13 bases, in that order; junction bases with no gene match: 20. The CDR3 sequence is CASSSPRLALYNERYF. Written as DNA, the CDR3 is TGCGCCAGCAGCTCCCCCCGACTAGCGCTCTACAATGAGCGGTACTTC. Looking up the rest from reference TRBV5-1 and TRBJ2-5 gives the full variable domain: KAGVTQTPRYLIKTRGQQVTLSCSPISGHRSVSWYQQTPGQGLQFLFEYFSETQRNKGNFPGRFSGRQFSNSRSEMNVSTLELGDSALYLCASSSPRLALYNERYFGPGTRLLVL.

This clonotype was counted ten times or more. Compared with germline, one end of the junction differs, possibly owing to a read error. The CDR3 loop reads CASSLGLAAYNEQFF. The CDR3 nucleotides read TGTGCCAGCAGCCTCGGACTAGCGGCCTACAATGAGCAGTTCTTC. This chain joins TRBV5-1 and TRBJ2-1; 10 nucleotides match TRBD2. The CDR3 covers 15 residues. From germline, CDR1 is SGHRS and CDR2 YFSETQ.

This clonotype was detected ten times or more. The V gene is TRBV7-9, the J gene TRBJ2-7; 9 nucleotides agree with TRBD1. The V gene's germline CDR1 is SEHNR and CDR2 FQNEAQ (reference sequence). V lost 4 bases and J lost 3; bases outside the gene matches: 7. The CDR3 extends over 15 amino acids. CDR3 DNA: TGTGCCAGCAGCTCGGCCGGGACAGGGATCTACGAGCAGTACTTC. This gives the protein CASSSAGTGIYEQYF. The entire variable domain, with the rest obtained from reference TRBV7-9 and TRBJ2-7, is as follows: DTGVSQNPRHKITKRGQNVTFRCDPISEHNRLYWYRQTLGQGPEFLTYFQNEAQLEKSRLLSDRFSAERPKGSFSTLEIQRTEQGDSAMYLCASSSAGTGIYEQYFGPGTRLTVT.

Only a few counts were recorded for this clonotype. The V and J genes are TRBV3-1 and TRBJ2-5, with 7 bases lining up with TRBD1. Germline CDR1 and CDR2: LGHDT and YNNKEL (reference sequence). The length of the CDR3 is 14 residues. V dropped 3 bases and J dropped 5; count of bases not matched to a gene: 6. CDR3 DNA: TGTGCCAGCAGCCAGATACAGGGGTTGGAGACCCAGTACTTC. Its translation: CASSQIQGLETQYF.

The genes are TRBV24-1 and TRBJ2-2; 8 bases map to TRBD1. This CDR3 is 14 amino acids long. Germline values: CDR1 KGHDR, CDR2 SFDVKD. V lost 7 bases, J lost 5 bases, and 5 bases stayed unmatched. CDR3 sequence: CATRTGVETGELFF. DNA for the CDR3: TGTGCCACCAGGACAGGGGTGGAGACCGGGGAGCTGTTTTTT.

The chain recombines TRBV18 with TRBJ2-1; 12 bases map to TRBD2. With V trimmed by 3 bases and J by 6 bases, 6 bases remained unmatched. CDR3 length equals 16 residues. Germline CDR1 KGHSH, CDR2 LQKENI. CDR3 region: CASSPYASGGVNEQFF. CDR3 sequence (DNA): TGTGCCAGCTCACCCTACGCTAGCGGGGGGGTCAATGAGCAGTTCTTC.

This clonotype came up a few times. The gene calls are TRBV7-9 and TRBJ1-4; D is uncertain. CDR3 length: 16 amino acids. The germline V gene has CDR1 SEHNR and CDR2 FQNEAQ (reference sequence). With 1 base removed from V and 8 bases from J, the gap between germline ends came to 17 bases. The CDR3 loop is CASSLDYRGEREKLFF. CDR3 DNA sequence: TGTGCCAGCAGCTTAGATTACCGGGGAGAACGGGAAAAACTGTTTTTT.

This clonotype was detected a few times. This chain uses TRBV2 with TRBJ2-5, with 8 positions matching TRBD2. The trim removed 0 bases at V and 11 bases at J, leaving 11 bases unmatched. This CDR3 region has 15 residues. Germline V gene lookup returns CDR1 SNHLY and CDR2 FYNNEI. Written as DNA, the CDR3 is TGTGCCAGCAGTGAAGCCGGGACTAGTAAGAATGAGCAGTACTTC. It encodes CASSEAGTSKNEQYF.

J is TRBJ1-5 and V is TRBV20-1; D gene uncertain. The germline V gene has CDR1 DFQATT and CDR2 SNEGSKA (reference sequence). CDR3 length: 15 amino acids. The V gene lost 5 bases and the J gene lost 0 bases, with 14 bases spanning the gap. CDR3 amino acids: CSASGIWYSNQPQHF. CDR3 in DNA: TGCAGTGCTTCGGGGATTTGGTATAGCAATCAGCCCCAGCATTTT.

This clonotype was counted ten times or more. The rearrangement uses TRBV27 and TRBJ1-5; 7 bases are a match to TRBD1. The CDR3 consists of 15 residues. With V trimmed by 0 bases and J by 2 bases, 1 base remained unmatched. Looked up from germline, CDR1 is MNHEY and CDR2 is SMNVEV (reference sequence). The CDR3 nucleotides are TGTGCCAGCAGTTTATCCGGACAGGGCAATCAGCCCCAGCATTTT. Amino acids: CASSLSGQGNQPQHF.

In regard to this clonotype: The junction does not match germline at one end; this may be a read error. The genes are TRBV6-6 and TRBJ1-2; the D gene is possibly TRBD1 (5 bases). CDR3 length: 14 residues. Germline V gene lookup returns CDR1 MNHNY and CDR2 SVGAGI (reference sequence). CDR3 DNA sequence: TGTGCCAGCACCATGACAGTACCTAACTGTGGCTACACCTTC. Amino acid sequence: CASTMTVPNCGYTF.

CDR3 protein: CASSLVGQLYF. DNA of the CDR3: TGTGCCAGCAGCTTAGTGGGTCAGTTATATTTT. The V gene is TRBV7-9, the J gene TRBJ1-3; no clear D gene. V was pared by 1 base and J by 14 bases, with 9 bases between. The CDR3 extends over 11 amino acids. Germline CDR1 is SEHNR and CDR2 is FQNEAQ (reference sequence).

This chain links TRBV16 with TRBJ1-1; the D gene is possibly TRBD1 (5 bases). Germline V lookup: CDR1 KGHSY, CDR2 FQNENV. There are 15 residues in the CDR3. Trimming stripped 4 bases from V and 4 bases from J, with 16 bases between. The CDR3 loop is CASSLGQGRGTEAFF. CDR3 coding DNA: TGTGCCAGCAGCCTGGGGCAGGGAAGGGGCACTGAAGCTTTCTTT.

This clonotype turned up a few times. This sequence joins TRBV13 and TRBJ2-7; 7 bases are a match to TRBD2. Losses at the gene ends were 6 bases for V and 1 base for J; bases not matched to a gene: 9. The CDR3 runs to 15 residues. CDR1 is PRHDT and CDR2 is FYEKMQ in the germline V gene (reference sequence). The CDR3 region is CASRLRGGPSYEQYF. The CDR3 bases are TGTGCCAGCAGACTGAGGGGAGGGCCTTCCTACGAGCAGTACTTC.

This clonotype was detected only a few times. The chain recombines TRBV11-2 with TRBJ2-7, with 7 bases aligning to TRBD1. Germline values: CDR1 SGHAT, CDR2 FQNNGV. The CDR3 runs 15 residues. Trimming cost V 2 bases and J 2 bases; bases outside gene matches: 6. CDR3 residues: CASSLSWDSPYEQYF. CDR3 bases: TGTGCCAGCAGCTTAAGTTGGGACAGTCCCTACGAGCAGTACTTC.

This clonotype was seen just once. Relative to the germline gene, one junction end is altered; a read error may explain this. This sequence joins TRBV3-1 and TRBJ2-1; perhaps TRBD1 as D (5 bases). In germline, CDR1 is LGHDT, CDR2 YNNKEL (reference sequence). This CDR3 has 12 residues. The CDR3 nucleotides are TGTACCAGCAGCCACACAGGAAATGAGCAGTTCTTC. Translated: CTSSHTGNEQFF.

The chain employs TRBV4-2 and TRBJ2-7; D is perhaps TRBD1 (5 bases). Germline V gene data show CDR1 as LGHNA and CDR2 as YNFKEQ. The CDR3 contains 18 residues. Trimming stripped 3 bases from V and 1 base from J, with 22 bases between. The CDR3 DNA follows: TGTGCCAGCAGCCAGGAGTTTCCAGGGTGGGCCCCTTCCTACGAGCAGTACTTC. Its protein product is CASSQEFPGWAPSYEQYF.

This clonotype appeared a few times. The chain is built from TRBV15 and TRBJ1-5, with D unclear. The V gene's germline CDR1 is LNHNV and CDR2 YYDKDF (reference sequence). This CDR3 is built from 15 residues. Deletions cut 0 bases from V and 5 bases from J, with 11 bases between. The CDR3 sequence: CATSRDSSSYQPQHF. The DNA of the CDR3 is TGTGCCACCAGCAGAGATAGCAGTTCTTATCAGCCCCAGCATTTT.

V usage is TRBV11-2 and J usage is TRBJ1-6; TRBD1 matches 9 bases. Germline values: CDR1 SGHAT, CDR2 FQNNGV. The V and J ends lost 5 bases and 5 bases, in that order; junction bases with no gene match: 4. The CDR3 is made up of 15 amino acids. CDR3: CASSARTGDNSPLHF. CDR3 DNA sequence: TGTGCCAGCAGCGCGCGGACAGGGGATAATTCACCCCTCCACTTT.

Of note for this clonotype: A single base separates this from a much larger clone, so it may be a read error. The chain is built from TRBV7-9 and TRBJ2-3; D perhaps matches TRBD2 (5 bases). This CDR3 region has 14 residues. CDR1 is SEHNR, CDR2 FQNEAQ, per germline (reference sequence). The V end was cut by 3 bases, the J end by 2 bases, with 9 bases between. CDR3 in DNA: TGTGCCAGCAGCTTTGGACGGGACACAGATACGCAGTATTTT. This codes for CASSFGRDTDTQYF.

V usage is TRBV12-3 or TRBV12-4 and J usage is TRBJ1-4; the D is unclear. The CDR3 runs to 15 residues. V was pared by 6 bases and J by 8 bases, with 19 bases between. Here the CDR3 DNA reads TGTGCCAGCAGACCCTTAGGTAGAGCTTCAGAAAAACTGTTTTTT. Translating gives CASRPLGRASEKLFF.

This rearrangement joins TRBV4-1 to TRBJ2-7; TRBD1 is a possible D gene (5 bases). TRBJ2-5 matches the DNA end more closely, so the J call is doubtful. The CDR3 runs 15 residues. Germline lookup yields CDR1 MGHRA and CDR2 YSYEKL. DNA for the CDR3: TGCGCCAGCAGCCAAGTGGGGCTCAATAGGGAGACCCAGTACTTC. This encodes CASSQVGLNRETQYF.

This clonotype has only a few counts. This chain uses TRBV28 with TRBJ1-6, with 7 bases fitting TRBD1. The germline V gene encodes CDR1 MDHEN and CDR2 SYDVKM. Trimming cost V 2 bases and J 9 bases; bases outside gene matches: 4. The CDR3 is made up of 14 amino acids. This CDR3 is CASSLRNRGSPLHF. In nucleotides, the CDR3 is TGTGCCAGCAGTTTAAGGAACAGGGGTTCACCCCTCCACTTT.

In its sample, this clonotype was seen many times. This chain connects TRBV7-9 to TRBJ1-1, with D uncertain. Germline CDR1 is SEHNR and CDR2 is FQNEAQ (reference sequence). The V and J ends lost 5 bases and 4 bases respectively, with 8 bases between them. The CDR3 sequence is 12 residues long. The CDR3 region is CASSLSFTEAFF. CDR3 DNA: TGTGCCAGCAGCCTGAGTTTCACTGAAGCTTTCTTT.

The chain couples TRBV25-1 to TRBJ2-1; the match to TRBD2 covers 11 bases. The closer fit of TRBJ2-7 to the DNA end suggests the J call may be wrong. Germline V lookup: CDR1 MGHDK, CDR2 SYGVNS. CDR3 size: 16 residues. CDR3 amino acids: CASSVLSGRVYNEQYF. The CDR3 DNA reads as TGTGCCAGCAGTGTACTTAGCGGGAGGGTCTACAATGAGCAGTACTTC.

This clonotype was counted between two and nine times. Sequence at one end of the junction differs from germline and may be a read error. The rearrangement links TRBV7-7 to TRBJ2-1; D gene uncertain. The CDR3 is made up of 15 amino acids. CDR1 is SSHAT, CDR2 FNYEAQ, per germline (reference sequence). CDR3 DNA sequence: TGTGCTAGCAGCCCAGTTGCGAGCTCCTACAATGAGCAGTTCTTC. Its protein product is CASSPVASSYNEQFF.

As to this clonotype: At one end, the junction sequence differs from germline, possibly due to a read error. The chain recombines TRBV6-2 or TRBV6-3 with TRBJ2-1; 10 bases are shared with TRBD2. Per the germline V gene, CDR1 is MNHEY and CDR2 is SVGEGT. The CDR3 extends over 19 amino acids. CDR3 residues: CASSYLMGLLAGSYNEQFF. The CDR3, as DNA: TGTGCCAGTAGTTACTTGATGGGCCTACTAGCGGGGAGTTACAATGAGCAGTTCTTC.

This clonotype showed up just a few times. The V and J genes are TRBV11-2 and TRBJ2-1; D gene ambiguous. Trimming removed 5 bases at V and 2 bases at J, with 13 bases between. Germline V gives CDR1 SGHAT, CDR2 FQNNGV. The CDR3 has 15 residues. CDR3 loop: CASSPDLPPYNEQFF. CDR3 DNA: TGTGCCAGCAGCCCCGACTTGCCTCCCTACAATGAGCAGTTCTTC. Based on the CDR3 plus reference TRBV11-2 and TRBJ2-1, the full variable domain is EAGVAQSPRYKIIEKRQSVAFWCNPISGHATLYWYQQILGQGPKLLIQFQNNGVVDDSQLPKDRFSAERLKGVDSTLKIQPAKLEDSAVYLCASSPDLPPYNEQFFGPGTRLTVL.